These 2 T cell receptor beta chains were sequenced from one sample in a study of lymphopenia after photon versus proton radiotherapy. The method was immunoSEQ multiplex PCR; TCRdb's version includes in-frame clones alone and lacks a portion of them. The sample lists 160,000 or so clones, about 85% occurring once. The source material was peripheral blood, sampled from a patient treated with photon-based radiotherapy. The source is a man over 45 with gastric cancer.

The V and J genes are TRBV7-2 and TRBJ2-1; 9 bases are a match to TRBD2. Germline CDR1 is SGHTA and CDR2 is FQGNSA. V lost 5 bases, J lost 9 bases, and 5 bases stayed unmatched. The CDR3 is 13 residues long. The CDR3 protein is CASSEGLASEQFF. CDR3 nucleotide sequence: TGTGCCAGCAGCGAGGGACTAGCTAGTGAGCAGTTCTTC.

J is TRBJ1-3 and V is TRBV5-6; possible D gene TRBD1, 6 bases. V lost 3 bases, J lost 2 bases, and 9 bases lay in between. The CDR3 is made up of 14 amino acids. Germline lookup yields CDR1 SGHDT and CDR2 YYEEEE. CDR3 sequence: CASSWDTAGNTIYF. The CDR3 coding sequence is TGTGCCAGCAGCTGGGACACGGCTGGAAACACCATATATTTT.